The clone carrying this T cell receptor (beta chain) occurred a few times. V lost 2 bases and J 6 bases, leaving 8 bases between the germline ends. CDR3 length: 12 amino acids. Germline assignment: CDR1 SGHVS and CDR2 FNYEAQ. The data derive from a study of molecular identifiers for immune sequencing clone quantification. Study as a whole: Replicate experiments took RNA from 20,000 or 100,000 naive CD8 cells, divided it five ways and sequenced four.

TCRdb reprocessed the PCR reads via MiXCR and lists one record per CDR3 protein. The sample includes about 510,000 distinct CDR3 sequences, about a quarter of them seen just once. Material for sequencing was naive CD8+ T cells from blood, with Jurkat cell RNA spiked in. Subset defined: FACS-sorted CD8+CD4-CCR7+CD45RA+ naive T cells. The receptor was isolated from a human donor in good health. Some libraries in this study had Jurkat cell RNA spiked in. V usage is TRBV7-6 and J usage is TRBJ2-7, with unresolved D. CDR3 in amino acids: CASSLRESEQYF. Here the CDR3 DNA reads TGTGCCAGCAGCTTACGCGAGAGCGAGCAGTACTTC. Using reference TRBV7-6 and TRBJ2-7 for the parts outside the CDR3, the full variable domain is GAGVSQSPRYKVTKRGQDVALRCDPISGHVSLYWYRQALGQGPEFLTYFNYEAQQDKSGLPNDRFSAERPEGSISTLTIQRTEQRDSAMYRCASSLRESEQYFGPGTRLTVT.